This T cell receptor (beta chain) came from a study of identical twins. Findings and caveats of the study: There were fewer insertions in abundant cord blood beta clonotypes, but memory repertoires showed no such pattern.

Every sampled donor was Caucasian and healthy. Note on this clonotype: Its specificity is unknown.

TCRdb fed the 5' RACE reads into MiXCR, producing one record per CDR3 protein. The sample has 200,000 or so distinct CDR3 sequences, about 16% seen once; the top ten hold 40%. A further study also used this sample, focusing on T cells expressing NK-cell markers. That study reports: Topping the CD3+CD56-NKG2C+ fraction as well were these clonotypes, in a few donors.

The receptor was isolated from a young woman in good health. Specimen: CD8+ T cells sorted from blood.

The CDR3 loop reads CASSAPGQGYEQYF. CDR3 nucleotide sequence: TGTGCCAGCAGCGCCCCCGGACAGGGGTACGAGCAGTACTTC. The chain has TRBV9 and TRBJ2-7; 9 bases match TRBD1. The CDR3 spans 14 residues. Trimming cost V 3 bases and J 4 bases; bases outside gene matches: 5. CDR1 is SGDLS and CDR2 is YYNGEE in the germline V gene.